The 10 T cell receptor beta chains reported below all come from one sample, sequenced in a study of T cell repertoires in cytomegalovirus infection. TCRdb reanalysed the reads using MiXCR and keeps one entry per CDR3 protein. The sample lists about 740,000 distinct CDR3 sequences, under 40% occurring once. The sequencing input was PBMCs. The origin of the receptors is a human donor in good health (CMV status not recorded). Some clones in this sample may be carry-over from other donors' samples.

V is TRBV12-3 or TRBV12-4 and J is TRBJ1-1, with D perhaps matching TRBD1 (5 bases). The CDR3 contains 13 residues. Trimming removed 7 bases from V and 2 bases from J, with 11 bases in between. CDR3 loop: CASTRQINTEAFF. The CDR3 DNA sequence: TGTGCCAGCACCAGACAGATAAACACTGAAGCTTTCTTT.

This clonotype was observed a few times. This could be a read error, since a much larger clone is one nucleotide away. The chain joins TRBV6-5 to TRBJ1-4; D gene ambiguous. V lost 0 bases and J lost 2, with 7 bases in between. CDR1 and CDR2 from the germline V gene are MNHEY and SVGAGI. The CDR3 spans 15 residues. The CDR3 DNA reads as TGTGCCAGCAGTTACTCGGGATCCACTAATGAAAAACTGTTTTTT. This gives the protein CASSYSGSTNEKLFF.

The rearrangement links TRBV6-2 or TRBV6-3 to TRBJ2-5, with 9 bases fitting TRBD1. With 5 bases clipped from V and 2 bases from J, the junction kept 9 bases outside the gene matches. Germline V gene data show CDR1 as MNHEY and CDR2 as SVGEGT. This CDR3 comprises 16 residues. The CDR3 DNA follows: TGTGCCAGCAGTCTCCGGGACAGGGCCGGACAAGAGACCCAGTACTTC. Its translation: CASSLRDRAGQETQYF.

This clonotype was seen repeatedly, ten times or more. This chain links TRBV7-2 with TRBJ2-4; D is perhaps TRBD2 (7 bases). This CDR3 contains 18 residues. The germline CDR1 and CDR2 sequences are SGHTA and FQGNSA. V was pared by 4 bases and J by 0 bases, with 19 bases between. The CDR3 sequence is CASSSERGTTLAKNIQYF. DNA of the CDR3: TGTGCCAGCAGCTCGGAGAGGGGGACTACTCTAGCCAAAAACATTCAGTACTTC.

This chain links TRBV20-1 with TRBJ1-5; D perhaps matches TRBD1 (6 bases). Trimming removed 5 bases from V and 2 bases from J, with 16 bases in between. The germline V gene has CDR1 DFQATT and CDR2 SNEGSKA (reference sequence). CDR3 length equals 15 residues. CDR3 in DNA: TGCAGTGCTGAAAAAAACAGGGTACGCAATCAGCCCCAGCATTTT. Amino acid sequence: CSAEKNRVRNQPQHF.

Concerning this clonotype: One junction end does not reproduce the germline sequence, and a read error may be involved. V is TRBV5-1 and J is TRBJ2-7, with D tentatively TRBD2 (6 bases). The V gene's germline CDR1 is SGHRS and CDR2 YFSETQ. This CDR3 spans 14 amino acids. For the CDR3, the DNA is TGTGCCAGCAGCTTATACGGGAGCTCCTACGAGCAGTACTTC. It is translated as CASSLYGSSYEQYF.

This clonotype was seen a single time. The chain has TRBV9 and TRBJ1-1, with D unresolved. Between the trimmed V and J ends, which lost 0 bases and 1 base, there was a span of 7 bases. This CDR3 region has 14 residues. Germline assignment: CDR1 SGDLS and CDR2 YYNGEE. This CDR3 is CASSVEGSNTEAFF. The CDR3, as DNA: TGTGCCAGCAGCGTAGAAGGTTCGAACACTGAAGCTTTCTTT.

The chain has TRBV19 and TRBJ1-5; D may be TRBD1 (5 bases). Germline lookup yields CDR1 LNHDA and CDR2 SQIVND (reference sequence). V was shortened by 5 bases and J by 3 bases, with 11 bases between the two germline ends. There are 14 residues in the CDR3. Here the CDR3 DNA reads TGTGCCAGTAGTGTCGGGACGCACAATCAGCCCCAGCATTTT. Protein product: CASSVGTHNQPQHF. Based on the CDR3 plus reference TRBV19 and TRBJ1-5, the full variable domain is DGGITQSPKYLFRKEGQNVTLSCEQNLNHDAMYWYRQDPGQGLRLIYYSQIVNDFQKGDIAEGYSVSREKKESFPLTVTSAQKNPTAFYLCASSVGTHNQPQHFGDGTRLSIL.

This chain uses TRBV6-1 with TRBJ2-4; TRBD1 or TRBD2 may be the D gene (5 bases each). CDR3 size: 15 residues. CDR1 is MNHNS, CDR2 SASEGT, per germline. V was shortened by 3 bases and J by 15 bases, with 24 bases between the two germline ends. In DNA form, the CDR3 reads TGTGCCAGCAGTGACCGGCGGACGAGGGGCGCCATATGGTACTTC. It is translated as CASSDRRTRGAIWYF.

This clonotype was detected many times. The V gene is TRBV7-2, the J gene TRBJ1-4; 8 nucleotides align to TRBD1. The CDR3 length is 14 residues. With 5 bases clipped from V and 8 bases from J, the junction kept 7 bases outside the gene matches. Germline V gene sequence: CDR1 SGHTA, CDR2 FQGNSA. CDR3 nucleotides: TGTGCCAGCAGCCCCGACAGGGGAGGCGAAAAACTGTTTTTT. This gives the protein CASSPDRGGEKLFF. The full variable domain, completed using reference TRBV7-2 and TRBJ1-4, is GAGVSQSPSNKVTEKGKDVELRCDPISGHTALYWYRQSLGQGLEFLIYFQGNSAPDKSGLPSDRFSAERTGGSVSTLTIQRTQQEDSAVYLCASSPDRGGEKLFFGSGTQLSVL.